This TCR beta chain was captured by sequencing in a study of naive and memory T cell subsets listed by TCRdb under 2017. Looking at the study overall: The study applied an open-source, UMI-based TCR alpha and beta sequencing pipeline to sorted naive and memory peripheral blood T cell subsets. RNA was DNase-treated and reverse transcribed with TCR constant-region primers, mostly using SuperScript III. IgG serology results and the functional CMV T cell responses were in complete agreement.

This clonotype was seen a handful of times. The specificity of this receptor is unknown. Base-call qualities are not available, and no considerably larger clone is one nucleotide away. Points the paper makes about the study in general: Gini index rose and Shannon and inverse Simpson diversity fell from naive through CM, EM and EMRA in both CD4 and CD8 cells. TCR abundance followed a power law with an exponent that was different for naive and memory subsets but consistent across the three individuals. A clonotype was defined as a single alpha or beta chain sequence rather than as a paired alpha/beta receptor. Naive repertoires, especially CD8, contained a few larger clonotypes, possibly memory cells re-expressing CD45RA. No ground truth was available to validate the repertoire findings for the naive and memory subsets. After error correction, only a single occurrence was seen for over 95% of naive TCR sequences, so much steeper abundance distributions were produced than in memory subsets. RNA-based TCR counts may be influenced by expression changes linked to T cell activation and differentiation.

From the second PCR step onward, the TCR alpha chain libraries and the TCR beta chain libraries were amplified separately. The CMV status of each donor was determined by measuring IFNgamma production from CD4+ T cells after fresh PBMCs had been stimulated overnight with CMV viral lysate. Miltenyi beads were used first to positively select CD4 T cells, and CD8 T cells were then positively selected from the CD4-negative fraction. After staining for CD3, CD4, CD8, CD45RA, CD27 and a live/dead dye, cells were sorted on a BD Aria II into four subsets based on CD45RA and CD27. A few healthy volunteers provided blood, and the blood of each volunteer was split into CD4 and CD8 T cells and then into four differentiation subsets. Approximately 120 ml of peripheral blood was taken from each donor, and PBMC were separated by density-gradient centrifugation on Ficoll-Paque PLUS. Sorted cells were lysed in RLT buffer, after which RNA was extracted using a Qiagen RNeasy kit and stored at -80 degrees C.

The method behind the library was UMI-ligation and nested PCR. The beta constant-region primer was an equimolar mix of two oligonucleotides covering both TRBC1 and TRBC2. Four rounds of PCR, combining the SP2 primer with nested alpha and beta constant-region primers, were used to amplify the ligated cDNA. T4 RNA ligase 1 ligated a single-stranded oligonucleotide carrying the SP2 primer and a 12-nucleotide UMI to the cDNA 3' end. Incubation of the ligation reaction was carried out at 16 degrees C for roughly 18-24 hours. PCR2 was typically run as a SYBR Green qPCR and stopped at a predetermined threshold to prevent over-amplification. All purifications after the first were performed with Agencourt AMPure XP magnetic beads. Libraries were quantified by Qubit and checked on a TapeStation, with a main peak expected near 650 bp. Sequencing of the pooled libraries was done on an Illumina MiSeq using v2 2x251 paired-end kits, which typically yielded about 0.85-2.3 million reads per sample. Each sample's library went into the pool at 4 to 5 nM, and roughly 4.5-8% PhiX was added to help with cluster recognition. In the authors' own workflow: FASTQ reads processed by Demultiplexor were assigned V and J genes by Decombinator through tag matching that tolerated a single base-pair mismatch. UMIs were used by Collapsinator to correct both sequencing errors and frequency errors arising from PCR heterogeneity. TCRs were translated and CDR3s were extracted from the conserved cysteine to the FGXG phenylalanine by CDR3Translator, with non-productive sequences being flagged. Gini, Shannon entropy and inverse Simpson indices were calculated on repertoires subsampled to equal numbers of UMI-defined TCRs. Power-law fits to clonotype abundance distributions were performed by maximum likelihood within the linear range. For one naive CD8 sample, the pipeline and MIGEC produced similar UMI counts, unique TCR numbers and clonal distributions. In one analysis, naive TCRs that were also found in any memory subset of the same donor were excluded from the naive repertoire. A set of approximately 6,800 CMV-associated CDR3 sequences, compiled from VDJdb and a published dataset, was used to search the repertoires. TCRdb passed the public sequencing reads through fastp at Q25 and MiXCR, retaining productive beta sequences. Each entry is one CDR3 protein sequence, shown with its most common DNA and genes. The V and J calls, along with clone size, are taken from TCRdb and not from the paper's own processing. Present in this sample are over 110,000 distinct CDR3 sequences, about a fifth of which were seen just once. 0.5% to 0.75% of the sample is held by the ten biggest clonotypes.

The germline V gene (reference sequence) specifies LGHDT as CDR1 and YNNKEL as CDR2. Trimming removed 4 bases from V and 6 bases from J, leaving 19 bases between the germline ends. The CDR3 starts with the cysteine, ends with the phenylalanine, and has 15 residues. The sequence is cut down to CDR3 DNA, 45 bases in frame from base 1. The chain is made from TRBV3-1 and TRBJ2-7, with the identity of the D gene unclear. The sample taken for sequencing was naive CD8+ T cells from blood. In the paper's terms, the cell subset or site label means: naive T cells, CD45RA high CD27+. This receptor was identified in a human donor in good health. The bases read TGTGCCAGCAGCCCTACTCCTGGGTCTGCCTCCGAGCAGTACTTC. Translated, this gives CASSPTPGSASEQYF.